A selection of T cell receptor beta chains follows, all from one sample in a study of tumor and adjacent non-tumor tissue in lung cancer. TCRdb re-called the multiplex PCR reads through MiXCR, storing one row per CDR3 protein. The sample contains roughly 81,000 distinct CDR3 sequences, around three fifths of which appear only once. The source material was lung tumor tissue. The receptor source for this set is a man between 65 and 85 years old with non-small cell lung cancer. Each CDR3 is given with its conserved first and last residue. Fields, in order: V gene, D gene, J gene, clone size, CDR3 DNA, CDR3 protein. A D gene is named only where the DNA matches it firmly. Size is stated for part of the rows, as once, few or many counts, or as a class when the clone is expanded.

TRBV6-6	TRBD2	TRBJ2-1	-	TGTGCAAGCAGTTGCGGGGGACGGACAAATGAGCAGTTCTTC	CASSCGGRTNEQFF
TRBV4-1	-	TRBJ1-6	-	TGCACCAGCAGCACCCACGACCAGAAAACCTATAATTCACCCCTCCACTTT	CTSSTHDQKTYNSPLHF
TRBV6-2/TRBV6-3	-	TRBJ2-5	many	TGTGCCAGCAGCTACTTGCGCCAAGAGACCCAGTACTTC	CASSYLRQETQYF
TRBV5-1	TRBD2	TRBJ2-5	-	TGCGCCAGTAGCTTGGTTTGGCGGGAGGACGGAGAGAGCCAATACTTC	CASSLVWREDGESQYF
TRBV6-6	TRBD2	TRBJ2-1	many	TGTGCCAGCAGTTACAACTCCGGGACTACCAATGAGCAGTTCTTC	CASSYNSGTTNEQFF
TRBV5-4	-	TRBJ2-2	-	TGTGCCAGCAGGATATCCACCGGGGAGCTGTTTTTC	CASRISTGELFF
TRBV4-2	TRBD2	TRBJ2-5	many	TGTGCCAGCAGCCACCCTTCCACCGGGACTAGCGGTCCTGGGACCCAGTACTTC	CASSHPSTGTSGPGTQYF
TRBV6-6	-	TRBJ2-7	medium-sized	TGTGCCAGCAGCGGAACAGGAGCTGCCTCCTACGAGCAGTACTTC	CASSGTGAASYEQYF
TRBV11-2	-	TRBJ1-2	-	TGTGGCAGCAGCCTCCGACCTAACTGTGGCTACACCTTC	CGSSLRPNCGYTF
TRBV28	-	TRBJ2-7	-	TGTGTCAGCAACCCTGCGGGCGGGGGCGCGGGCTACGAGCAGTACTTC	CVSNPAGGGAGYEQYF
TRBV7-8	-	TRBJ2-1	-	TGTGCCAACAGCTTAGCAAGGTTACAGCAGGAGGAGGACAATGAGCAGTTCTTT	CANSLARLQQEEDNEQFF